The clone carrying this TCR beta chain appeared a single time. The data belong to a study of Ad26.COV2.S vaccination and SARS-CoV-2 variants. Profiling relied on immunoSEQ multiplex PCR, and the TCRdb table lists in-frame clones only, not all of them. The data hold about 480,000 clones, with approximately 88% observed a single time. Trimming at V came to 0 bases and at J to 4 bases, leaving 12 bases not matched to a gene. CDR1 is SGHVS and CDR2 is FQNEAQ in the germline V gene. CDR3 length equals 18 residues. Treatment meaning: some 20 received Ad26.COV2.S at low or high dose, single or two shots; about 5 received placebo; per-sample allocation not given. Collection of samples fell on day 63 after the first vaccine or placebo injection. An Ad26 vector carrying the Wuhan-strain SARS-CoV-2 spike served as the vaccine.

This receptor was taken from a person aged 18-60 years who received the Ad26.COV2.S COVID-19 vaccine or a placebo. The sample was peripheral blood, taken in a trial of Ad26.COV2.S vaccine versus placebo. The J gene is TRBJ1-5, the V gene TRBV7-8; 7 bases map to TRBD1. The CDR3 sequence is CASSLALQGTERNQPQHF. As DNA, the CDR3 is TGTGCCAGCAGCTTAGCGCTGCAGGGGACAGAACGAAATCAGCCCCAGCATTTT.